Listed below are T cell receptor beta chains from one sample, sequenced in a study of T cells in Graves' hyperthyroidism and ophthalmopathy. TCRdb re-analysed the multiplex PCR reads in MiXCR, keeping a single row per CDR3 protein. This table holds 250,000 to 300,000 distinct CDR3 sequences, about 18% found once. The sequenced sample was blood. These receptors all stem from a woman between 55 and 75 years old with Graves' ophthalmopathy. Both conserved end residues are part of each CDR3. The D gene is left open where the match is weak. Some rows have no size entry. The others give once, few or many, or a class for an expanded clone.

TRBJ1-1 | 14 | TRBD1 | many | TRBV5-1 | CASSRQGPNTEAFF | TGCGCCAGCAGCCGACAGGGGCCGAACACTGAAGCTTTCTTT
TRBJ2-6 | 18 | - | - | TRBV4-3 | CASSQDQPESSGANVLTF | TGCGCCAGCAGCCAAGATCAGCCGGAGAGCTCTGGGGCCAACGTCCTGACTTTC
TRBJ1-5 | 14 | TRBD1 | few | TRBV10-3 | CAISTGEDGQPQHF | TGTGCCATCAGTACAGGGGAGGACGGTCAGCCCCAGCATTTT
TRBJ2-5 | 12 | - | many | TRBV13 | CASSLNGETQYF | TGTGCCAGCAGCCTAAACGGGGAGACCCAGTACTTC
TRBJ1-5 | 13 | - | - | TRBV2 | CASSEEGEQPQHF | TGTGCCAGCAGTGAAGAGGGGGAACAGCCCCAGCATTTT
TRBJ1-2 | 12 | - | - | TRBV6-4 | CASRGYRGGYTF | TGTGCCAGCAGGGGCTATCGGGGAGGCTACACCTTC
TRBJ2-7 | 12 | - | many | TRBV27 | CATRSLSYEQYF | TGTGCCACCCGAAGCCTCTCCTACGAGCAGTACTTC
TRBJ2-3 | 14 | TRBD1 | many | TRBV20-1 | CSAARTGPLDTQYF | TGCAGTGCCGCCCGGACAGGGCCTTTGGATACGCAGTATTTT
TRBJ1-6 | 14 | TRBD1 | - | TRBV20-1 | CSANRGGDNSPLHF | TGCAGTGCTAACAGGGGTGGAGATAATTCACCCCTCCACTTT
TRBJ2-7 | 12 | - | many | TRBV18 | CASSESADEQYF | TGTGCCAGCTCAGAGTCAGCAGACGAGCAGTACTTC
TRBJ2-5 | 15 | TRBD1 | many | TRBV27 | CASSFRQGFHETQYF | TGTGCCAGCAGTTTTCGACAGGGTTTTCACGAGACCCAGTACTTC
TRBJ1-6 | 20 | - | few | TRBV7-9 | CASSLVTGRRRSSYNSPLHF | TGTGCCAGCAGCTTAGTAACGGGGAGACGCAGAAGCTCCTATAATTCACCCCTCCACTTT
TRBJ1-4 | 12 | - | many | TRBV20-1 | CSAKRFNEKLFF | TGCAGTGCTAAAAGATTTAATGAAAAACTGTTTTTT
TRBJ2-7 | 12 | - | many | TRBV5-1 | CASSSYSYEQYF | TGCGCCAGCAGCTCCTACTCCTACGAGCAGTACTTC
TRBJ2-1 | 15 | TRBD2 | few | TRBV4-2 | CASSQEGAGEGEQFF | TGTGCCAGCAGCCAAGAAGGCGCGGGAGAAGGTGAGCAGTTCTTC
TRBJ2-7 | 15 | - | many | TRBV6-1 | CASRRIPWGTYEQYF | TGTGCCAGCAGACGTATCCCATGGGGAACCTACGAGCAGTACTTC
TRBJ2-5 | 16 | - | few | TRBV25-1 | CASSEIGVGRQETQYF | TGTGCCAGCAGTGAAATCGGCGTGGGACGCCAAGAGACCCAGTACTTC
TRBJ2-7 | 18 | - | many | TRBV5-1 | CASSLGPPWGSESHEQYF | TGCGCCAGCAGCTTGGGCCCTCCGTGGGGGAGCGAGTCCCACGAGCAGTACTTC
TRBJ2-7 | 14 | - | - | TRBV20-1 | CSARDDGGSYEQYF | TGCAGTGCTAGAGATGACGGAGGCTCCTACGAGCAGTACTTC
TRBJ2-7 | 13 | - | - | TRBV18 | CASSNPGGYEQYF | TGTGCCAGCTCCAACCCCGGGGGCTACGAGCAGTACTTC
TRBJ1-5 | 15 | - | - | TRBV6-1 | CASSEGGAGLQPQHF | TGTGCCAGCAGTGAAGGCGGGGCAGGGCTGCAGCCCCAGCATTTT
TRBJ2-6 | 19 | TRBD1 | - | TRBV2 | CASSVMRDRGLSGANVLTF | TGTGCCAGCAGTGTAATGCGGGACAGGGGGCTCTCTGGGGCCAACGTCCTGACTTTC
TRBJ1-3 | 11 | - | - | TRBV12-3/TRBV12-4 | CASSRGNTIYF | TGTGCCAGCAGCCGAGGAAACACCATATATTTT
TRBJ2-1 | 12 | - | few | TRBV7-8 | CASSPLAGQPFF | TGTGCCAGCAGCCCCTTAGCGGGACAGCCGTTCTTC
TRBJ1-4 | 14 | - | many | TRBV2 | CASSEGQDKEKLFF | TGTGCCAGCAGTGAGGGTCAGGATAAGGAAAAACTGTTTTTT
TRBJ2-1 | 15 | TRBD1 | many | TRBV18 | CASSQRTGTGNEQFF | TGTGCCAGCTCACAAAGGACAGGGACAGGCAATGAGCAGTTCTTC
TRBJ2-5 | 14 | - | - | TRBV3-1 | CASSYHLVQETQYF | TGTGCCAGCAGCTATCACTTAGTCCAAGAGACCCAGTACTTC
TRBJ2-1 | 12 | - | many | TRBV20-1 | CSARLSGDEQFF | TGCAGTGCTAGATTATCAGGGGATGAGCAGTTCTTC
TRBJ2-7 | 13 | TRBD1 | many | TRBV7-2 | CASSRGQGGEQYF | TGTGCCAGCAGCAGGGGACAGGGGGGCGAGCAGTACTTC
TRBJ2-3 | 14 | - | many | TRBV20-1 | CSATDLKLTDTQYF | TGCAGTGCTACCGACTTGAAACTCACAGATACGCAGTATTTT
TRBJ1-5 | 12 | - | - | TRBV19 | CASSNFGQPQHF | TGTGCCAGTAGTAATTTCGGTCAGCCCCAGCATTTT
TRBJ1-5 | 17 | - | many | TRBV11-3 | CASSLDKTPGSNQPQHF | TGTGCCAGCAGCTTAGATAAGACACCCGGTAGCAATCAGCCCCAGCATTTT
TRBJ1-3 | 16 | TRBD1 | - | TRBV7-2 | CASSSSTGGRGNTIYF | TGTGCCAGCAGCTCCTCGACAGGGGGCCGTGGAAACACCATATATTTT
TRBJ2-7 | 14 | - | many | TRBV7-9 | CASSLPVRAGEQYF | TGTGCCAGCAGCTTACCCGTCAGGGCAGGCGAGCAGTACTTC
TRBJ2-1 | 14 | - | many | TRBV5-1 | CASSSGDSYNEQFF | TGCGCCAGCAGCTCGGGGGACAGCTACAATGAGCAGTTCTTC
TRBJ1-6 | 17 | - | few | TRBV15 | CATSRDLGPVTNSPLHF | TGTGCCACCAGCAGAGATCTGGGTCCCGTGACGAATTCACCCCTCCACTTT
TRBJ1-1 | 16 | TRBD1 | few | TRBV13 | CASSPRDRAMNTEAFF | TGTGCCAGCAGCCCTCGGGACAGGGCCATGAACACTGAAGCTTTCTTT